This T cell receptor (beta chain) was recorded in a study of follicular helper T cells after annual influenza vaccination. Study-wide results and caveats: Most later recoveries of Day 7 ICOS+CD38+ clones were ICOS-CD38- cTfh.

Data came from immunoSEQ multiplex PCR; TCRdb stores just in-frame clones and leaves some out. The sample includes around 13,000 clones, around 82% seen only once; the top ten take around 0.45%. Of note for this clone: Its antigen remains unknown.

J gave up 1 base and V 1 base, and 2 bases lay outside the gene matches. Germline V gene data show CDR1 as LGHNA and CDR2 as YNFKEQ. The CDR3 contains 15 residues. The time point: 2014-2015 season, pre-vaccination. Before and after seasonal inactivated influenza vaccination, adults gave blood for sorting CD4 subsets for sequencing. Donors with HIV/AIDS, active malignancy, immunomodulators or active illness were excluded. Blood volume per time point ranged from 40 to 100 mL. The chain couples TRBV4-2 to TRBJ2-7; 9 bases line up with TRBD2. The TCR sequence derives from an adult who received the influenza vaccine. Sequenced here: CXCR5- memory CD4+ T cells sorted from blood, sampled on the day of influenza vaccination. DNA for the CDR3: TGTGCCAGCAGCCAAGGGCTAGCGGGGTCCTACGAGCAGTACTTC. Translation gives CASSQGLAGSYEQYF.